This T cell receptor (beta chain) derives from a study of memory CD4+ T cells and cytomegalovirus serostatus. Here immunoSEQ multiplex PCR was the method, and the copy in TCRdb shows in-frame clones only, minus some. Counted here are approximately 70,000 clones, 70% to 80% occurring once; the ten biggest clones make up about 4.3%. The CDR3 covers 14 residues. V lost 0 bases, J lost 10 bases, and 16 bases lay in between. Germline-derived CDR1 and CDR2 are SGHKS and YYEKEE (reference sequence). Single viable CD3+CD4+CD8-CD45RO+ cells were sorted as the memory CD4+ T cells. The sample was memory CD4+ T cells from blood. This receptor was identified in an adult in good health and CMV-seropositive. The J gene is TRBJ1-2, the V gene TRBV5-5; D gene unclear. The CDR3 loop is CASSLGQDGRAYTF. CDR3 DNA: TGTGCCAGCAGCTTGGGCCAGGACGGGAGGGCCTACACCTTC. Together with reference TRBV5-5 and TRBJ1-2, the CDR3 gives the full variable domain: DAGVTQSPTHLIKTRGQQVTLRCSPISGHKSVSWYQQVLGQGPQFIFQYYEKEERGRGNFPDRFSARQFPNYSSELNVNALLLGDSALYLCASSLGQDGRAYTFGSGTRLTVV.